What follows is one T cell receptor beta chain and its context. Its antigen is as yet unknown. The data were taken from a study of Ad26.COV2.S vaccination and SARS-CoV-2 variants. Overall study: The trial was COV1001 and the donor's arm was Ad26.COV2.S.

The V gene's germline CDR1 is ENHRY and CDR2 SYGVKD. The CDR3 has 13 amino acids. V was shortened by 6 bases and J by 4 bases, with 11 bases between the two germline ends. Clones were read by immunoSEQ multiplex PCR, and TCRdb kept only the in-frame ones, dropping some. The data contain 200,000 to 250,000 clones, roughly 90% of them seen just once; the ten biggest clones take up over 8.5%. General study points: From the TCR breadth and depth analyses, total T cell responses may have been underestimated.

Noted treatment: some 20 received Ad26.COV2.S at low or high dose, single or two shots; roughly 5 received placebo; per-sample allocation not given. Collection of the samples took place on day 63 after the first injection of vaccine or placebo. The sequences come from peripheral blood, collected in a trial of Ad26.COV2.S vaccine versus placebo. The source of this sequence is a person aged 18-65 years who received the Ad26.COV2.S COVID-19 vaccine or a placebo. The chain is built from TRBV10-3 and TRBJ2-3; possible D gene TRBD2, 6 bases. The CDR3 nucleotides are TGTGCCATCAGCGGGAGAACGGCAGATACGCAGTATTTT. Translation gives CAISGRTADTQYF.